This entry describes one TCR beta chain. The length of the CDR3 is 13 residues. Germline CDR1 and CDR2: SQVTM and ANQGSEA. The ends were cut back, 0 bases at V and 7 bases at J, with 9 bases in the middle. Using immunoSEQ multiplex PCR, the repertoire was profiled, and TCRdb retains in-frame clones only, with some absent. The sample records some 660,000 clones, over 75% being singletons. The data originate from a study of shared T cell receptors in the human thymus. This sample was also put to use in a study of human thymus T cells. From that study: There were highly overlapping thymic repertoires among unrelated individuals, as related research reported.

The sequence derives from a boy in the first two years of life with a congenital heart defect. The genes are TRBV29-1 and TRBJ2-2; no firm D call. What was sequenced was thymocytes. Written as DNA, the CDR3 is TGCAGCGTTGAAGAGGAGCGTTTCGGGGAGCTGTTTTTT. Encoded protein: CSVEEERFGELFF.